This TCR beta chain was recorded in a study of CD8+CD57+ T cells in acquired aplastic anemia. On the study more broadly: The mean DNA yield obtained from sorted CD4+ and CD8+ cells came to about 3.2 ug. General study results and limits: No significant patient-versus-control difference appeared in CD8+ Simpson's diversity. The study identified almost 30 CD8+ CDR3 sequences shared by patients and controls.

Germline V gene data show CDR1 as DFQATT and CDR2 as SNEGSKA (reference sequence). The CDR3 is 13 amino acids. V was pared by 3 bases and J by 7 bases, with 13 bases between. A word on this clonotype: Its antigen is as yet unknown.

Genomic DNA constituted the template upon which TCR beta VDJ and CDR3 profiling was performed. MiXCR, applied by TCRdb to the reads, yields one record per CDR3 protein. This table has 200,000 or so distinct CDR3 sequences, under 70% appearing once. The V and J genes are TRBV20-1 and TRBJ1-3; D unresolved. This clonotype was sampled from a human donor with severe aplastic anemia or a healthy control (not recorded which). Source material: sorted CD4+, CD8+, or CD8+CD57+ T cells (not recorded which) from PBMCs. The CDR3 DNA sequence: TGCAGTGCTAGGGACTTGGACGGGAACACCATATATTTT. This encodes CSARDLDGNTIYF.